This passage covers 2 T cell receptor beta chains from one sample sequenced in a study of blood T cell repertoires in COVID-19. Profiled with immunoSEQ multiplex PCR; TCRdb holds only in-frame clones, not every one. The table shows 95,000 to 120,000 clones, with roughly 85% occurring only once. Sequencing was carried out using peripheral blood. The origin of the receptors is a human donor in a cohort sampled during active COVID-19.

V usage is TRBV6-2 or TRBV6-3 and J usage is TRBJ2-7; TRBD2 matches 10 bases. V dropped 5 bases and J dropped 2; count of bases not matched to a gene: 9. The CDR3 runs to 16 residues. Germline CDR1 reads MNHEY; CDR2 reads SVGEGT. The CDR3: CASSPPRAGGAYEQYF. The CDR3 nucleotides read TGTGCCAGCAGTCCCCCCCGAGCGGGGGGGGCCTACGAGCAGTACTTC.

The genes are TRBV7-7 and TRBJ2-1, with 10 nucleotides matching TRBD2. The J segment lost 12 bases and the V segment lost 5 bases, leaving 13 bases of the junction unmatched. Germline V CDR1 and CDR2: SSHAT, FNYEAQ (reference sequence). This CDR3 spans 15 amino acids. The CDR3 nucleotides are TGTGCCAGCAGCCCGACTAGCGGGCTAACAGGGGTGCAGTTCTTC. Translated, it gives CASSPTSGLTGVQFF.